This T cell receptor beta chain derives from a study of blood T cell repertoires in COVID-19. TCRdb's table, derived via immunoSEQ multiplex PCR, lists solely in-frame clones and lacks some. The table includes around 150,000 clones, 65% to 85% detected once. Recruitment covered 20 to 25 US areas and drew participants whose ages spanned roughly 18 to 90 years. Cohort placement rested on clinical history that participants reported themselves. The length of the CDR3 is 17 residues. The V end lost 3 bases, the J end lost 4 bases, and 24 bases lay between the germline ends. Germline-derived CDR1 and CDR2 are DFQATT and SNEGSKA (reference sequence).

Sequenced material: PBMCs or T cells enriched from blood (not recorded which). The chain combines TRBV20-1 with TRBJ1-1, with D perhaps TRBD1 (6 bases). This clonotype originated in a woman aged 55-70 years who had recovered from COVID-19. In DNA form, the CDR3 reads TGCAGTGCTAGTGACTCCGGGCAGGGGTTGATGATCACTGAAGCTTTCTTT. Translating it yields CSASDSGQGLMITEAFF.